These 12 T cell receptor beta chains were sequenced from one sample in a study of T cells in Graves' hyperthyroidism and ophthalmopathy (dated by TCRdb to about 2019). The method behind the library was multiplex PCR. Instrument on record: Illumina HiSeq 2000. The TCR beta CDR3 regions were amplified from the RNA transcripts. For the first round of RT-PCR on the TCR CDR3, the HTBI primer set was used together with the Qiagen OneStep RT-PCR kit. TCRdb reprocessing: public reads trimmed at Q25 with fastp, clones called with MiXCR, in-frame beta chains kept. Each record represents a unique CDR3 protein, reported with the most common genes and DNA among its rows. The sample yields 700,000 to 850,000 distinct CDR3 sequences; over 35% were counted once. In total, the top ten clones hold less than 35% of the sample. Sequenced sample: blood. The receptors originated from a woman aged 40 to 50 with Graves' hyperthyroidism.

This clonotype turned up a few times. The chain joins TRBV6-6 to TRBJ1-5; D remains unclear. The CDR3 covers 14 residues. V gave up 5 bases and J gave up 1 base, with 9 bases separating them. The germline V gene has CDR1 MNHNY and CDR2 SVGAGI (reference sequence). This CDR3 is CASSVGMSNQPQHF. CDR3 nucleotides: TGTGCCAGCAGTGTGGGTATGAGCAATCAGCCCCAGCATTTT.

This clonotype occurred a few times. The chain is built from TRBV6-5 and TRBJ1-2; 7 bases are a match to TRBD1. This CDR3 region has 14 residues. Germline V gene data show CDR1 as MNHEY and CDR2 as SVGAGI. V dropped 4 bases and J dropped 4; count of bases not matched to a gene: 6. The CDR3 here is CASSLSGQIYGYTF. For the CDR3, the DNA is TGTGCCAGCAGTTTATCGGGACAGATCTATGGCTACACCTTC.

This clonotype was seen a handful of times. The chain has TRBV3-1 and TRBJ2-7; D unresolved. V lost 1 base, J lost 6 bases, and 10 bases lay in between. CDR3 length: 13 residues. CDR1 and CDR2 from the germline V gene are LGHDT and YNNKEL (reference sequence). The CDR3 is CASSQGRFLEQYF. The CDR3 coding sequence is TGTGCCAGCAGCCAAGGGCGCTTCCTCGAGCAGTACTTC.

This chain uses TRBV28 with TRBJ2-5, with D possibly being TRBD1 (6 bases). Trimming pared 3 bases from V and 5 bases from J, leaving 16 bases between. Per the germline V gene, CDR1 is MDHEN and CDR2 is SYDVKM. This CDR3 is 15 amino acids long. The chain's CDR3 is CASSLGSFRGETQYF. As DNA, the CDR3 is TGTGCCAGCAGTTTGGGTTCCTTTAGGGGGGAGACCCAGTACTTC.

The chain employs TRBV7-9 and TRBJ1-1, with no clear D. The CDR3 sequence is 15 residues long. The V end lost 3 bases, the J end lost 3 bases, and 14 bases lay between the germline ends. Germline V gene data show CDR1 as SEHNR and CDR2 as FQNEAQ (reference sequence). In DNA, the CDR3 is TGTGCCAGCAGCTTGGCCTATGAGGGATACACTGAAGCTTTCTTT. The encoded protein is CASSLAYEGYTEAFF. The full variable domain, rest sourced from reference TRBV7-9 and TRBJ1-1, is DTGVSQNPRHKITKRGQNVTFRCDPISEHNRLYWYRQTLGQGPEFLTYFQNEAQLEKSRLLSDRFSAERPKGSFSTLEIQRTEQGDSAMYLCASSLAYEGYTEAFFGQGTRLTVV.

In this sample, this clonotype turned up many times. The chain employs TRBV7-8 and TRBJ2-5; 7 nucleotides match TRBD1. Germline V lookup: CDR1 SGHVS, CDR2 FQNEAQ. The CDR3 totals 13 residues. Unmatched junction bases numbered 12, after V lost 3 bases and J lost 14 bases. The CDR3 coding sequence is TGTGCCAGCAGCTTCTTCAACCGGGACAGCTTTTACTTC. Translation: CASSFFNRDSFYF. The full variable domain, rest sourced from reference TRBV7-8 and TRBJ2-5, is GAGVSQSPRYKVAKRGQDVALRCDPISGHVSLFWYQQALGQGPEFLTYFQNEAQLDKSGLPSDRFFAERPEGSVSTLKIQRTQQEDSAVYLCASSFFNRDSFYFGPGTRLLVL.

This clonotype was observed a few times. The chain links TRBV12-3 or TRBV12-4 to TRBJ1-4; D remains unclear. V was trimmed by 4 bases and J by 6 bases, leaving 18 bases between them. CDR3 length: 16 amino acids. The CDR3 here is CASSSWVGRNDEKLFF. The CDR3 coding sequence is TGTGCCAGCAGTTCTTGGGTCGGGCGGAACGATGAAAAACTGTTTTTT.

The V gene is TRBV20-1, the J gene TRBJ2-2; perhaps D is TRBD1 or TRBD2 (5 bases each). The V gene's germline CDR1 is DFQATT and CDR2 SNEGSKA (reference sequence). The CDR3 is 13 residues long. V shed 0 bases and J shed 7 bases, with 9 bases lying between them. In DNA form, the CDR3 reads TGCAGTGCTAGAGACAGGGACCACGGGGAGCTGTTTTTT. Amino acids: CSARDRDHGELFF.

At least ten counts were recorded for this clonotype. The chain has TRBV7-9 and TRBJ1-2; possibly TRBD1 for D (5 bases). The CDR3 length is 12 residues. Trimming removed 4 bases from V and 7 bases from J, with 10 bases in between. Germline CDR1 is SEHNR and CDR2 is FQNEAQ (reference sequence). The CDR3 coding sequence is TGTGCCAGCAGCTCCTCAGGGTCTGGCTACACCTTC. Residues: CASSSSGSGYTF.

This clonotype occurred a few times. The genes are TRBV19 and TRBJ2-2; TRBD2 agrees at 7 bases. The CDR3 has 14 residues. With V trimmed by 3 bases and J by 5 bases, 3 bases remained unmatched. CDR1 and CDR2 from the germline V gene are LNHDA and SQIVND (reference sequence). The CDR3 sequence: CASSMEGGTGELFF. CDR3 coding DNA: TGTGCCAGTAGTATGGAGGGAGGGACCGGGGAGCTGTTTTTT.

The sample holds many counts of this clonotype. The chain combines TRBV7-9 with TRBJ1-1; maybe TRBD1 (5 bases). Trimming stripped 8 bases from V and 10 bases from J, with 8 bases between. The CDR3 is 9 amino acids. CDR1 is SEHNR, CDR2 FQNEAQ, per germline (reference sequence). Here the CDR3 reads CASSDTAFF. CDR3 in DNA: TGTGCCAGCTCGGACACAGCTTTCTTT.

Ten or more counts support this clonotype. The rearrangement joins TRBV12-3 or TRBV12-4 to TRBJ1-2, with TRBD1 identical over 9 bases. V was clipped by 5 bases and J by 5 bases; unmatched bases: 6. The CDR3 consists of 14 residues. This CDR3 reads CASSRAGTGYGYTF. CDR3 nucleotides: TGTGCCAGCAGTCGTGCCGGGACAGGGTATGGCTACACCTTC.